The 13 T cell receptor beta chains in this list originate from one sample, sequenced in a study of early T cells in non-severe SARS-CoV-2 infection. TCRdb ran MiXCR on the 5' RACE reads and lists one entry per CDR3 protein. The profile shows 62,000 or so distinct CDR3 sequences, about 10% of them singletons. The sample in question was whole blood, obtained at baseline. All receptors derive from an adult who was a healthcare worker with PCR-confirmed SARS-CoV-2 infection or an uninfected control (not recorded which).

The chain couples TRBV10-3 to TRBJ2-5, with 10 bases aligning to TRBD2. This CDR3 comprises 14 residues. Germline-derived CDR1 and CDR2 are ENHRY and SYGVKD. J was trimmed by 4 bases and V by 11 bases; bases with no gene match: 10. CDR3 sequence reads: CAAQVAGGRETQYF. In nucleotides, the CDR3 is TGTGCCGCTCAGGTAGCGGGAGGCCGAGAGACCCAGTACTTC.

A few counts support this clonotype. The genes are TRBV7-2 and TRBJ2-5; 8 bases line up with TRBD2. The CDR3 contains 15 residues. The germline V gene has CDR1 SGHTA and CDR2 FQGNSA. V trimming: 1 base; J trimming: 2 bases; junction bases outside the gene matches: 3. The CDR3 here is CASSLVSGAQETQYF. CDR3 coding DNA: TGTGCCAGCAGCTTAGTTAGCGGGGCACAAGAGACCCAGTACTTC.

The V call is TRBV23-1, the J call TRBJ2-3; D perhaps matches TRBD2 (7 bases). TRBV23-1 is classed as an ORF, of uncertain function. Trimming removed 0 bases from V and 0 bases from J, with 13 bases in between. The CDR3 loop spans 17 amino acids. CDR3 in DNA: TGCGCCAGCAGTCAATCAAGGGGGGGAGACAGCACAGATACGCAGTATTTT. This translates into CASSQSRGGDSTDTQYF.

Only a few counts were recorded for this clonotype. This sequence joins TRBV6-1 and TRBJ2-1; no definite D call. The CDR3 is 15 residues long. The germline V gene encodes CDR1 MNHNS and CDR2 SASEGT. V was pared by 3 bases and J by 4 bases, with 13 bases between. CDR3 sequence reads: CASSDRTGPYNEQFF. Here the CDR3 DNA reads TGTGCCAGCAGTGACAGGACCGGGCCATACAATGAGCAGTTCTTC.

This clonotype was recorded many times. This rearrangement joins TRBV27 to TRBJ2-7, with D unclear. Germline assignment: CDR1 MNHEY and CDR2 SMNVEV (reference sequence). The CDR3 runs 12 residues. Trimming left V 6 bases short and J 3 bases short, with 9 bases between. The CDR3 nucleotides are TGTGCCAGCAGAGGACCGTTCTACGAGCAGTACTTC. Its protein product is CASRGPFYEQYF.

This clonotype was recorded many times. The chain recombines TRBV7-3 with TRBJ1-1; D uncertain. This CDR3 has 16 amino acids. V was clipped by 2 bases and J by 7 bases, with 20 bases between them. CDR1 and CDR2 (germline): SGHTA, FQGTGA. The CDR3 nucleotides are TGTGCCAGCAGCTTATGGGTAGGATCCCCTTTAAGTGAAGCTTTCTTT. Amino acids: CASSLWVGSPLSEAFF.

There are a few counts of this clonotype. The chain uses TRBV7-3 and TRBJ2-1; D not certain. The CDR3 covers 12 residues. Trimming took 4 bases from V and 11 from J, leaving 12 bases between them. Germline lookup yields CDR1 SGHTA and CDR2 FQGTGA. The CDR3 loop is CASSSQGGKQFF. The CDR3 nucleotides read TGTGCCAGCAGCTCCCAAGGCGGAAAGCAGTTCTTC.

This clonotype was seen a handful of times. The rearrangement joins TRBV7-9 to TRBJ2-3; either TRBD1 or TRBD2 may fit D (6 bases each). This CDR3 is 15 amino acids long. Trimming pared 1 base from V and 0 bases from J, leaving 8 bases between. Germline CDR1 reads SEHNR; CDR2 reads FQNEAQ (reference sequence). CDR3 loop: CASSLGGASTDTQYF. CDR3 bases: TGTGCCAGCAGCTTAGGGGGGGCTAGCACAGATACGCAGTATTTT.

The CDR3 DNA is TGTGCCAGCAGCGTGACCAGGGACACTGAAGCTTTCTTT. It yields the protein CASSVTRDTEAFF. V gene TRBV11-3 combines with J gene TRBJ1-1, with D possibly matching TRBD1 (5 bases). Per the germline V gene, CDR1 is SGHNT and CDR2 is YENEEA. Between the trimmed V and J ends, which lost 5 bases and 3 bases, there was a span of 10 bases. The CDR3 is 13 amino acids.

This clonotype was seen a handful of times. This sequence joins TRBV12-3 or TRBV12-4 and TRBJ2-6, with D maybe TRBD2 (5 bases). The CDR3 runs 15 residues. V gave up 6 bases and J gave up 2 bases, with 11 bases separating them. CDR3 DNA: TGTGCCAGCAGAGACGGGGTGACTGGGGCCAACGTCCTGACTTTC. This gives the protein CASRDGVTGANVLTF.

Ten or more counts support this clonotype. The gene calls are TRBV21-1 and TRBJ1-2. TRBV21-1 is labeled a pseudogene. The length of the CDR3 is 19 residues. CDR3 loop: CASSTIKAGVRGLGYGYTF. The CDR3, as DNA: TGTGCCAGCAGCACCATCAAGGCAGGCGTGAGGGGCTTAGGATATGGCTACACCTTC.

V and J are TRBV7-2 and TRBJ1-5, with D unresolved. The germline gives CDR1 SGHTA, CDR2 FQGNSA. Trimming removed 5 bases from V and 4 bases from J, with 9 bases in between. The CDR3 contains 13 residues. This CDR3 is CASSRGRNQPQHF. The CDR3 coding sequence is TGTGCCAGCAGCCGCGGCCGTAATCAGCCCCAGCATTTT.

This clonotype was observed many times. V is TRBV2 and J is TRBJ2-3; possible D gene TRBD2, 5 bases. Germline V CDR1 and CDR2: SNHLY, FYNNEI. V lost 8 bases and J 0 bases, leaving 12 bases between the germline ends. The CDR3 totals 14 residues. In DNA form, the CDR3 reads TGTGCCAGCTGGGCGGAGGCGAGCACAGATACGCAGTATTTT. This sequence encodes CASWAEASTDTQYF.